These T cell receptor beta chains were read from a single sample in a study of cytomegalovirus exposure and HLA in healthy donors. The table came from immunoSEQ multiplex PCR; TCRdb's copy has only in-frame clones and leaves some out. Counted here are some 210,000 clones, about 85% occurring once; the ten biggest clones make up about a tenth. Input material: PBMCs. These receptors were obtained from a woman in her forties or fifties in good health and CMV-seropositive. The CDR3 runs from the conserved cysteine through the conserved F or W. D genes are given only for firm matches. Clone size appears in some rows only: once, few, many, or a class for an expanded clone.

d_gene	abundance	v_gene	j_gene	CDR3aa	CDR3nt
TRBD1	NA	TRBV10-3	TRBJ2-3	CAISLTGENTDTQYF	TGTGCCATCAGTCTGACAGGGGAAAACACAGATACGCAGTATTTT
NA	NA	TRBV21-1	TRBJ2-2	CASSKAAVPSGGELFF	TGTGCCAGCAGCAAAGCCGCGGTACCATCGGGGGGGGAGCTGTTTTTT
TRBD1	NA	TRBV9	TRBJ2-2	CASSPRDRKTGELFF	TGTGCCAGCAGCCCGAGGGACAGGAAGACCGGGGAGCTGTTTTTT
NA	NA	TRBV9	TRBJ1-1	CASSVDPRDTEAFF	TGTGCCAGCAGCGTAGACCCCAGGGACACTGAAGCTTTCTTT
NA	NA	TRBV19	TRBJ1-2	CASSRVDGYTF	TGTGCCAGTAGTCGGGTGGATGGCTACACCTTC
NA	NA	TRBV5-1	TRBJ1-6	CASSLRADSPNDLHF	TGCGCCAGCAGCCTACGAGCCGACAGCCCCAACGACCTCCACTTT
TRBD2	NA	TRBV5-4	TRBJ2-1	CASSLESGGGNEQFF	TGTGCCAGCAGCTTGGAAAGCGGGGGGGGGAATGAGCAGTTCTTC
TRBD1	NA	TRBV2	TRBJ2-5	CASRGTGVGETQYF	TGTGCCAGCAGGGGGACAGGGGTCGGGGAGACCCAGTACTTC
NA	NA	TRBV7-3	TRBJ2-1	CASSFATSRYNNEQFF	TGTGCCAGCAGCTTCGCGACTAGTAGATATAACAATGAGCAGTTCTTC
NA	NA	TRBV6-5	TRBJ1-1	CASIHEAGLNTEAFF	TGTGCCAGCATCCACGAAGCGGGGTTGAACACTGAAGCTTTCTTT
NA	once	TRBV9	TRBJ1-1	CASSVAPRGSTEAFF	TGTGCCAGCAGCGTTGCCCCTCGAGGGAGCACTGAAGCTTTCTTT
NA	once	TRBV18	TRBJ1-2	CASSPPALQGYTF	TGTGCCAGCTCACCACCAGCGCTGCAGGGCTACACCTTC
NA	NA	TRBV14	TRBJ2-2	CASSPPGGGRNTGELFF	TGTGCCAGCAGCCCCCCGGGAGGGGGCCGAAACACCGGGGAGCTGTTTTTT
TRBD1	NA	TRBV29-1	TRBJ2-3	CASGQGDTDTQYF	TGCGCCTCCGGACAGGGGGACACAGATACGCAGTATTTT
TRBD1	NA	TRBV4-1	TRBJ2-3	CASSPGQGITDTQYF	TGCGCCAGCAGCCCGGGACAGGGTATCACAGATACGCAGTATTTT
TRBD1	NA	TRBV7-9	TRBJ2-7	CASSSRSGTGMSEQYF	TGTGCCAGCAGCTCACGATCCGGGACAGGGATGAGCGAGCAGTACTTC
TRBD2	once	TRBV11-2	TRBJ2-5	CASSRGLAQETQYF	TGTGCCAGCAGCCGCGGACTAGCCCAAGAGACCCAGTACTTC
TRBD2	NA	TRBV28	TRBJ2-5	CASSFHWGAGASETQYF	TGTGCCAGCAGTTTTCATTGGGGAGCGGGGGCATCAGAGACCCAGTACTTC
TRBD1	once	TRBV7-3	TRBJ1-2	CASSSGTGDYGYTF	TGTGCCAGCAGCTCCGGGACAGGGGACTATGGCTACACCTTC
NA	NA	TRBV15	TRBJ1-4	CATSRVQGHFDEKLFF	TGTGCCACCAGCAGAGTCCAGGGGCATTTTGATGAAAAACTGTTTTTT
TRBD1	few	TRBV27	TRBJ1-1	CASSFGQGSSEAFF	TGTGCCAGCAGTTTCGGACAGGGGAGCTCTGAAGCTTTCTTT
NA	NA	TRBV4-1	TRBJ2-3	CASRTGFSGTDTQYF	TGCGCCAGCAGAACAGGGTTTTCTGGCACAGATACGCAGTATTTT
NA	once	TRBV5-5	TRBJ1-2	CASSLEVRDGYTF	TGTGCCAGCAGCCTAGAGGTCCGGGATGGCTACACCTTC
NA	NA	TRBV7-9	TRBJ2-5	CASSSPPTVQETQYF	TGTGCCAGCAGCTCCCCACCTACGGTCCAAGAGACCCAGTACTTC
TRBD1	NA	TRBV6-1	TRBJ2-5	CASSDPGQRFDETQYF	TGTGCCAGCAGTGACCCGGGACAGCGTTTTGATGAGACCCAGTACTTC
TRBD1	NA	TRBV18	TRBJ2-7	CASSPPTGRNEQYF	TGTGCCAGCTCACCACCGACAGGGCGGAACGAGCAGTACTTC
NA	NA	TRBV7-6	TRBJ2-4	CASSLSASTKNIQYF	TGTGCCAGCAGCTTATCCGCGTCGACCAAAAACATTCAGTACTTC
NA	NA	TRBV27	TRBJ1-5	CASSRAGVSQPQHF	TGTGCCAGCAGTCGGGCCGGGGTCTCTCAGCCCCAGCATTTT
TRBD1	NA	TRBV9	TRBJ1-1	CASSVSGTGEAFF	TGTGCCAGCAGCGTATCCGGGACAGGAGAAGCTTTCTTT
NA	NA	TRBV7-9	TRBJ1-6	CASSTAGNSPLHF	TGTGCCAGCAGCACGGCGGGAAATTCACCCCTCCACTTT
NA	NA	TRBV7-8	TRBJ2-3	CATLGGQITDTQYF	TGTGCCACGCTGGGGGGACAGATCACAGATACGCAGTATTTT
TRBD1	many	TRBV7-7	TRBJ1-2	CASSPVPTGDGYTF	TGTGCCAGCAGCCCGGTCCCGACAGGGGATGGCTACACCTTC
NA	few	TRBV28	TRBJ1-1	CASSFGQNTEAFF	TGTGCCAGCAGTTTTGGACAGAACACTGAAGCTTTCTTT
NA	NA	TRBV19	TRBJ1-1	CAINMGAMNTEAFF	TGTGCCATCAACATGGGGGCAATGAACACTGAAGCTTTCTTT
TRBD1	NA	TRBV19	TRBJ2-3	CASSASRDRGTDTQYF	TGTGCCAGTAGTGCCTCCCGGGACAGGGGGACAGATACGCAGTATTTT
TRBD2	NA	TRBV18	TRBJ2-7	CASSPTSGGAGEQYF	TGTGCCAGCTCACCGACTAGCGGGGGGGCTGGGGAGCAGTACTTC
NA	NA	TRBV25-1	TRBJ2-6	CASSAAGGANVLTF	TGTGCCAGCAGTGCAGCAGGCGGGGCCAACGTCCTGACTTTC
TRBD2	NA	TRBV10-2	TRBJ2-5	CASSAAGGQETQYF	TGCGCCAGCAGTGCAGCGGGGGGTCAAGAGACCCAGTACTTC
NA	NA	TRBV6-5	TRBJ2-7	CASSRGYRSEQYF	TGTGCCAGCAGCCGGGGGTATCGATCCGAGCAGTACTTC
TRBD1	NA	TRBV5-6	TRBJ1-1	CASSLQGLSEAFF	TGTGCCAGCAGCTTACAGGGGTTGTCTGAAGCTTTCTTT
NA	NA	TRBV7-9	TRBJ2-7	CASSFAGGWDEQYF	TGTGCCAGCAGCTTTGCAGGGGGGTGGGACGAGCAGTACTTC
TRBD2	NA	TRBV7-2	TRBJ2-3	CASSLGTSGGGADTQYF	TGTGCCAGCAGCTTGGGGACTAGCGGGGGAGGTGCAGATACGCAGTATTTT
NA	NA	TRBV28	TRBJ1-4	CASSSTQRKLFF	TGTGCCAGCAGTTCGACCCAGAGGAAACTGTTTTTT
NA	few	TRBV18	TRBJ1-5	CASSDPGSNQPQHF	TGTGCCAGCTCAGACCCGGGTAGCAATCAGCCCCAGCATTTT